These 25 T cell receptor beta chains were all obtained from the same sample, sequenced in a study of blood T cells in healthy people across ages. Combining a sample-barcoded 5' primer with a J-beta primer mix, a second PCR ran for 7 to 11 cycles. Each CDR3 protein gets one entry after TCRdb re-called the 5' RACE reads with MiXCR. The sample shows about 1.5 million distinct CDR3 sequences, approximately 43% of them seen only once. What was sequenced was blood. The source of these receptors is a woman younger than 30 in good health.

Here the CDR3 reads CASSLATASSYNEQYF. CDR3 in DNA: TGTGCCAGCAGCTTAGCGACTGCCTCCTCCTACAATGAGCAGTACTTC. V usage is TRBV11-2 and J usage is TRBJ2-5; no firm D call. CDR3 size: 16 residues. The germline CDR1 and CDR2 sequences are SGHAT and FQNNGV. The ends were cut back, 1 base at V and 11 bases at J, with 23 bases in the middle.

The J gene is TRBJ1-1, the V gene TRBV20-1, with a possible D match to TRBD1 (6 bases). CDR1 and CDR2 (germline): DFQATT, SNEGSKA (reference sequence). The ends were cut back, 5 bases at V and 5 bases at J, with 12 bases in the middle. There are 12 residues in the CDR3. The CDR3 here is CSAGRGGTEAFF. Written as DNA, the CDR3 is TGCAGTGCTGGGAGAGGGGGGACTGAAGCTTTCTTT.

The genes are TRBV9 and TRBJ2-1, with D possibly TRBD2 on 5 matching bases. From germline, CDR1 is SGDLS and CDR2 YYNGEE. The V and J ends lost 0 bases and 9 bases respectively, with 7 bases between them. This CDR3 region has 12 residues. CDR3 loop: CASSVVRGEQFF. Written as DNA, the CDR3 is TGTGCCAGCAGCGTAGTTCGGGGTGAGCAGTTCTTC. The whole variable domain, filled in from reference TRBV9 and TRBJ2-1, reads DSGVTQTPKHLITATGQRVTLRCSPRSGDLSVYWYQQSLDQGLQFLIQYYNGEERAKGNILERFSAQQFPDLHSELNLSSLELGDSALYFCASSVVRGEQFFGPGTRLTVL.

This clonotype was observed a handful of times. V usage is TRBV20-1 and J usage is TRBJ1-2; TRBD1 aligns across 8 bases. This CDR3 spans 13 amino acids. Germline V gene lookup returns CDR1 DFQATT and CDR2 SNEGSKA (reference sequence). V trimming: 3 bases; J trimming: 4 bases; junction bases outside the gene matches: 4. CDR3 loop: CSARDRDIYGYTF. As DNA, the CDR3 is TGCAGTGCTAGGGACAGGGACATCTATGGCTACACCTTC.

This clonotype has just a few counts. The CDR3 region is CASSLFLGQGDQPQHF. DNA for the CDR3: TGTGCCAGCAGCTTATTTTTGGGACAGGGAGATCAGCCCCAGCATTTT. The chain recombines TRBV7-8 with TRBJ1-5; 9 bases agree with TRBD1. From germline, CDR1 is SGHVS and CDR2 FQNEAQ. The CDR3 has 16 residues. Trimming at V came to 2 bases and at J to 5 bases, leaving 7 bases not matched to a gene.

V is TRBV21-1 and J is TRBJ1-3; no DNA check was done on the table's D call, TRBD1. TRBV21-1 is flagged as a pseudogene. This CDR3 region has 16 residues. The DNA of the CDR3 is TGTGCCAGCAGCCCTGGACAGGGGGGTTCTGGAAACACCATATATTTT. This gives the protein CASSPGQGGSGNTIYF.

This clonotype appeared once. This chain connects TRBV3-1 to TRBJ1-2; unclear D gene. The V gene lost 3 bases and the J gene lost 6 bases, with 8 bases spanning the gap. Germline V gives CDR1 LGHDT, CDR2 YNNKEL (reference sequence). This CDR3 comprises 12 residues. The CDR3 DNA is TGTGCCAGCAGCCATGATAGGGATGGCTACACCTTC. Its translation is CASSHDRDGYTF.

This clonotype came up a few times. V and J are TRBV5-1 and TRBJ2-3; D possibly corresponds to TRBD1 (5 bases). Germline loops: CDR1 SGHRS, CDR2 YFSETQ. V dropped 7 bases and J dropped 0 bases, with 9 bases sitting between them. This CDR3 spans 13 amino acids. The CDR3 coding sequence is TGCGCCAGCGGGCAGGGTAGCACAGATACGCAGTATTTT. It encodes CASGQGSTDTQYF.

This clonotype was recorded a few times. This sequence joins TRBV28 and TRBJ2-7; no firm D call. Deletions cut 3 bases from V and 2 bases from J, with 8 bases between. The CDR3 consists of 13 residues. Germline V CDR1 and CDR2: MDHEN, SYDVKM. CDR3 sequence reads: CASSLPEAYEQYF. The CDR3 bases are TGTGCCAGCAGTTTGCCTGAGGCCTACGAGCAGTACTTC.

The J gene is TRBJ2-1, the V gene TRBV29-1; TRBD1 matches at 7 bases. The germline CDR1 and CDR2 sequences are SQVTM and ANQGSEA. There are 14 residues in the CDR3. Unmatched junction bases numbered 3, after V lost 4 bases and J lost 0 bases. CDR3 sequence (DNA): TGCAGCGTTGCAAGGGGGCGCTCCTACAATGAGCAGTTCTTC. It translates to CSVARGRSYNEQFF.

A few counts support this clonotype. V gene TRBV29-1 combines with J gene TRBJ2-2, with 8 bases that match TRBD2. The length of the CDR3 is 14 residues. V was pared by 4 bases and J by 6 bases, with 7 bases of the junction left unmatched. The germline gives CDR1 SQVTM, CDR2 ANQGSEA. The CDR3 bases are TGCAGCGTTGGTCGGGAGGGCCTTTCCGGGGAGCTGTTTTTT. Translating it yields CSVGREGLSGELFF.

This clonotype showed up many times. The CDR3 loop reads CSANRDNYGYTF. CDR3 nucleotides: TGCAGTGCTAACAGGGATAACTATGGCTACACCTTC. The chain employs TRBV20-1 and TRBJ1-2, with D possibly matching TRBD1 (6 bases). CDR1 and CDR2 (germline): DFQATT, SNEGSKA (reference sequence). This CDR3 is 12 amino acids long. V lost 4 bases, J lost 1 base, and 7 bases lay in between.

This chain uses TRBV20-1 with TRBJ1-6; D uncertain. The germline V gene encodes CDR1 DFQATT and CDR2 SNEGSKA (reference sequence). This CDR3 comprises 13 residues. V was shortened by 3 bases and J by 7 bases, with 10 bases between the two germline ends. CDR3 bases: TGCAGTGCTAGGCCGGATCAGAATTCACCCCTCCACTTT. It translates to CSARPDQNSPLHF.

The gene calls are TRBV4-3 and TRBJ2-7; D call uncertain. The germline V and J ends were trimmed by 0 bases and 7 bases, with 13 bases remaining between them. CDR3 length: 14 amino acids. CDR1 and CDR2 from the germline V gene are LGHNA and YSLEER. The CDR3 protein is CASSQDDGQYEQYF. The CDR3 coding sequence is TGCGCCAGCAGCCAAGATGACGGTCAGTATGAGCAGTACTTC.

This clonotype was observed a single time. The chain links TRBV7-2 to TRBJ2-7, with D unclear. V lost 5 bases to trimming and J lost 6 bases, with 11 bases between them. CDR1 and CDR2 (germline): SGHTA, FQGNSA. CDR3 length equals 12 residues. The CDR3 sequence: CASSIRPSEQYF. The DNA for the CDR3 is TGTGCCAGCAGCATCCGACCCTCCGAGCAGTACTTC.

Worth noting for this clonotype: An end of the junction does not agree with germline; a read error may underlie this. The rearrangement uses TRBV4-3 and TRBJ2-5, with D uncertain. The CDR3 covers 12 residues. CDR1 is LGHNA, CDR2 YSLEER, per germline. The CDR3, as DNA: TGCGCCGGCAGCCAAGATAAAGAGACCCAGTACTTC. It yields the protein CAGSQDKETQYF.

This chain links TRBV6-2 or TRBV6-3 with TRBJ1-1; weak D call: TRBD1 (6 bases). CDR1 is MNHEY and CDR2 is SVGEGT in the germline V gene. V was trimmed by 4 bases and J by 4 bases, leaving 16 bases between them. The CDR3 runs 15 residues. CDR3 nucleotides: TGTGCCAGCAGTTCTGACGGGACACGGGGCACTGAAGCTTTCTTT. Translated: CASSSDGTRGTEAFF.

This clonotype was detected only a few times. The chain combines TRBV20-1 with TRBJ1-2; the match to TRBD1 covers 7 bases. V gave up 5 bases and J gave up 1 base; unmatched junction bases: 4. The CDR3 totals 13 residues. Germline lookup yields CDR1 DFQATT and CDR2 SNEGSKA (reference sequence). The CDR3 DNA is TGCAGTGCTGGGACAGATTATAACTATGGCTACACCTTC. This sequence encodes CSAGTDYNYGYTF.

V and J are TRBV5-1 and TRBJ1-2, with TRBD1 identical over 10 bases. Germline V gives CDR1 SGHRS, CDR2 YFSETQ. V gave up 0 bases and J gave up 2 bases; unmatched junction bases: 4. The CDR3 extends over 16 amino acids. The CDR3 is CASSLVQTGGNYGYTF. The CDR3, as DNA: TGCGCCAGCAGCTTGGTTCAGACAGGGGGCAACTATGGCTACACCTTC.

The CDR3 reads CASSDLAGGPFQYF. The CDR3 nucleotides are TGTGCCAGCAGTGACTTAGCGGGAGGGCCGTTCCAGTACTTC. This chain connects TRBV6-5 to TRBJ2-5; 11 bases map to TRBD2. This CDR3 has 14 residues. Germline-derived CDR1 and CDR2 are MNHEY and SVGAGI. The J segment lost 10 bases and the V segment lost 5 bases, leaving 9 bases of the junction unmatched.

The chain couples TRBV7-2 to TRBJ1-2; a weak D match, TRBD1 (6 bases). The V gene lost 2 bases and the J gene lost 12 bases, with 22 bases spanning the gap. Germline V gene sequence: CDR1 SGHTA, CDR2 FQGNSA. This CDR3 is 15 amino acids long. CDR3 protein: CASSLQKDRLGGHTF. The DNA of the CDR3 is TGTGCCAGCAGCTTACAGAAAGACAGGCTCGGGGGCCACACCTTC.

The V call is TRBV4-2, the J call TRBJ2-7, with a possible D match to TRBD2 (6 bases). CDR3 length: 12 amino acids. Trimming took 1 base from V and 10 from J, leaving 11 bases between them. Germline loops: CDR1 LGHNA, CDR2 YNFKEQ. The CDR3 loop is CASSQGGVTQYF. DNA of the CDR3: TGTGCCAGCAGCCAAGGCGGGGTAACCCAGTACTTC.

A few counts support this clonotype. CDR3 DNA sequence: TGTGCCAGCAGTTCCTCGGACTCCCCCCACAATGAGCAGTTCTTC. The encoded protein is CASSSSDSPHNEQFF. The chain uses TRBV27 and TRBJ2-1, with D perhaps matching TRBD2 (5 bases). Germline lookup yields CDR1 MNHEY and CDR2 SMNVEV (reference sequence). This CDR3 region has 15 residues. V dropped 4 bases and J dropped 5 bases, with 15 bases sitting between them.

The gene calls are TRBV3-1 and TRBJ2-1; perhaps TRBD2 as D (6 bases). CDR1 and CDR2 (germline): LGHDT, YNNKEL (reference sequence). V was pared by 1 base and J by 10 bases, with 17 bases between. The CDR3 totals 15 residues. The CDR3 protein is CASSQAGGYPREQFF. The CDR3 bases are TGTGCCAGCAGCCAAGCTGGAGGGTACCCCCGGGAGCAGTTCTTC.

This chain connects TRBV20-1 to TRBJ2-3; D may be TRBD2 (6 bases). The germline V gene has CDR1 DFQATT and CDR2 SNEGSKA (reference sequence). CDR3 length: 14 residues. V was pared by 4 bases and J by 2 bases, with 13 bases between. The CDR3 sequence is CSANQAGFTDTQYF. For the CDR3, the DNA is TGCAGTGCTAATCAGGCGGGGTTCACAGATACGCAGTATTTT.